What follows are 27 T cell receptor beta chains derived from one specimen sequenced in a study of regulatory T cells in long-lasting Graves disease. The time point denotes: newly diagnosed GD, antithyroid drugs for less than 3 months. RNA isolated from PBMCs was used to make the TCR library. Both iRepertoire HTBI primers and Arm-PCR of CDR3 regions were used to build the TCR beta libraries. Via MiXCR, TCRdb re-called the multiplex PCR reads, giving one row per CDR3 protein. This table has 400,000 to 450,000 distinct CDR3 sequences, about 16% appearing once. These data also featured in a second study, about T cells in Graves' hyperthyroidism and ophthalmopathy.

The sample in question was peripheral blood mononuclear cells (PBMCs), obtained at new diagnosis, from a patient treated with antithyroid drugs. The receptor set was obtained from a young woman with Graves disease.

This clonotype was observed many times. The gene calls are TRBV6-1 and TRBJ2-1; D might be TRBD1 (6 bases). Trimming removed 6 bases at V and 0 bases at J, with 18 bases between. This CDR3 spans 17 amino acids. Germline assignment: CDR1 MNHNS and CDR2 SASEGT. The CDR3, as DNA: TGTGCCAGCAGCTCAGGCGTAGACAGGAGCTCCTACAATGAGCAGTTCTTC. Its protein is CASSSGVDRSSYNEQFF.

This clonotype was counted once. The chain combines TRBV7-6 with TRBJ2-7; 9 bases map to TRBD1. The CDR3 loop spans 16 amino acids. Germline CDR1 reads SGHVS; CDR2 reads FNYEAQ. Trimming at V came to 2 bases and at J to 7 bases, leaving 12 bases not matched to a gene. CDR3 sequence: CASSLSPGQGPLEQYF. CDR3 in DNA: TGTGCCAGCAGCTTAAGCCCGGGACAGGGACCTTTAGAGCAGTACTTC.

V usage is TRBV7-9 and J usage is TRBJ1-4, with D unresolved. The CDR3 sequence is 13 residues long. Germline V CDR1 and CDR2: SEHNR, FQNEAQ (reference sequence). V lost 0 bases and J lost 3, with 2 bases in between. The CDR3 DNA is TGTGCCAGCAGCTTAGCAGCTAATGAAAAACTGTTTTTT. Protein: CASSLAANEKLFF.

This chain joins TRBV7-2 and TRBJ1-1; 7 positions match TRBD1. V lost 5 bases and J lost 4; bases outside the gene matches: 19. The CDR3 loop spans 18 amino acids. Germline CDR1 is SGHTA and CDR2 is FQGNSA. The CDR3: CASSPPPTRGGGLTEAFF. The DNA of the CDR3 is TGTGCCAGCAGCCCCCCCCCAACCAGGGGGGGGGGGCTCACTGAAGCTTTCTTT.

There are many counts of this clonotype. The chain links TRBV28 to TRBJ2-7; D gene uncertain. CDR3 size: 11 residues. Trimming took 2 bases from V and 5 from J, leaving 4 bases between them. The germline CDR1 and CDR2 sequences are MDHEN and SYDVKM. The CDR3 loop reads CASSLIHEQYF. The CDR3 region has the DNA TGTGCCAGCAGTTTAATCCACGAGCAGTACTTC. Variable domain in full (rest from reference TRBV28 and TRBJ2-7): DVKVTQSSRYLVKRTGEKVFLECVQDMDHENMFWYRQDPGLGLRLIYFSYDVKMKEKGDIPEGYSVSREKKERFSLILESASTNQTSMYLCASSLIHEQYFGPGTRLTVT.

The sample holds many counts of this clonotype. The chain recombines TRBV5-6 with TRBJ2-1, with 7 bases matching TRBD2. The germline V gene encodes CDR1 SGHDT and CDR2 YYEEEE. Trimming removed 2 bases from V and 15 bases from J; junction bases left unmatched: 11. CDR3 length: 13 amino acids. The DNA of the CDR3 is TGTGCCAGCAGCTTTGGGGACTGGGGGGGACGGTTCTTC. It codes for CASSFGDWGGRFF.

J is TRBJ1-1 and V is TRBV14; D is undetermined. The ends were cut back, 0 bases at V and 7 bases at J, with 15 bases in the middle. The germline V gene encodes CDR1 SGHDN and CDR2 FVKESK. The CDR3 contains 15 residues. The chain's CDR3 is CASSQEWEQTFEAFF. The CDR3 DNA follows: TGTGCCAGCAGCCAAGAGTGGGAACAGACTTTTGAAGCTTTCTTT.

Many counts were recorded for this clonotype. The chain recombines TRBV12-3 or TRBV12-4 with TRBJ1-4; no clear D gene. With 5 bases removed from V and 3 bases from J, the gap between germline ends came to 13 bases. This CDR3 has 15 amino acids. CDR3 protein: CASSLQKASNEKLFF. DNA for the CDR3: TGTGCCAGCAGTCTCCAAAAGGCTTCTAATGAAAAACTGTTTTTT.

In this sample, this clonotype turned up a few times. V gene TRBV30 combines with J gene TRBJ2-2; 7 bases are a match to TRBD1. The CDR3 runs to 13 residues. V lost 5 bases and J lost 4; bases outside the gene matches: 4. Germline assignment: CDR1 GTSNPN and CDR2 SVGIG (reference sequence). CDR3 nucleotides: TGTGCCTGGGGGGACAGTCCCACCGGGGAGCTGTTTTTT. It translates to CAWGDSPTGELFF.

At least ten counts were recorded for this clonotype. This chain uses TRBV28 with TRBJ2-7, with TRBD2 as a possible D gene (7 bases). The CDR3 has 16 residues. Germline V gives CDR1 MDHEN, CDR2 SYDVKM. Trimming pared 3 bases from V and 1 base from J, leaving 16 bases between. The CDR3 is CASSFVGGGGSYEQYF. The CDR3 DNA follows: TGTGCCAGCAGTTTTGTTGGGGGCGGGGGATCCTACGAGCAGTACTTC.

In this sample, this clonotype turned up many times. The V and J genes are TRBV20-1 and TRBJ2-2; 14 bases line up with TRBD2. This CDR3 spans 17 amino acids. V lost 1 base, J lost 4 bases, and 5 bases stayed unmatched. Germline CDR1 is DFQATT and CDR2 is SNEGSKA (reference sequence). The CDR3 reads CSARVRLAGGGTGELFF. Here the CDR3 DNA reads TGCAGTGCTAGAGTGCGACTAGCGGGAGGGGGCACCGGGGAGCTGTTTTTT.

The genes are TRBV7-3 and TRBJ1-4; weak D call: TRBD1 (5 bases). Germline V CDR1 and CDR2: SGHTA, FQGTGA. CDR3 length: 13 amino acids. The V end lost 5 bases, the J end lost 6 bases, and 10 bases lay between the germline ends. The CDR3 nucleotides are TGTGCCAGCAGCGTAGGAGGGGATGAAAAACTGTTTTTT. Its protein product is CASSVGGDEKLFF.

The chain recombines TRBV7-9 with TRBJ1-1; perhaps TRBD1 as D (5 bases). Germline-derived CDR1 and CDR2 are SEHNR and FQNEAQ (reference sequence). With 7 bases removed from V and 6 bases from J, the gap between germline ends came to 18 bases. The CDR3 has 14 amino acids. CDR3 sequence (DNA): TGTGCCAGCACCACCTTAGCAGGGTCCCCTGAAGCTTTCTTT. This codes for CASTTLAGSPEAFF.

This clonotype was seen repeatedly, ten times or more. The chain has TRBV5-5 and TRBJ1-5; no definite D call. The CDR3 totals 15 residues. With 0 bases removed from V and 1 base from J, the gap between germline ends came to 8 bases. Germline assignment: CDR1 SGHKS and CDR2 YYEKEE (reference sequence). The CDR3 sequence is CASSLEGNSNQPQHF. Here the CDR3 DNA reads TGTGCCAGCAGCTTGGAAGGGAACAGCAATCAGCCCCAGCATTTT.

This clonotype was recorded at least ten times. The chain links TRBV20-1 to TRBJ1-1; 9 bases map to TRBD1. The CDR3 is 14 residues long. Germline assignment: CDR1 DFQATT and CDR2 SNEGSKA (reference sequence). V gave up 3 bases and J gave up 0 bases; unmatched junction bases: 2. In DNA form, the CDR3 reads TGCAGTGCTAGGGACAGGGGCCTGAACACTGAAGCTTTCTTT. Residues: CSARDRGLNTEAFF.

The chain couples TRBV12-5 to TRBJ2-2, with D unresolved. The germline V gene has CDR1 LGHNT and CDR2 FRNRAP. This CDR3 has 13 residues. V was shortened by 2 bases and J by 7 bases, with 8 bases between the two germline ends. The CDR3 reads CASGLSSYGELFF. CDR3 sequence (DNA): TGTGCTAGTGGTTTGAGTTCTTACGGGGAGCTGTTTTTT.

This clonotype was detected many times. The chain uses TRBV12-3 or TRBV12-4 and TRBJ1-1; D call uncertain. Trimming removed 6 bases at V and 4 bases at J, with 6 bases between. This CDR3 is 11 amino acids long. The CDR3 region is CASRVATEAFF. CDR3 DNA: TGTGCCAGCAGGGTCGCCACTGAAGCTTTCTTT.

This chain links TRBV18 with TRBJ1-3, with a weak D call TRBD1 (6 bases). CDR1 and CDR2 (germline): KGHSH, LQKENI. Trimming took 1 base from V and 2 from J, leaving 15 bases between them. The length of the CDR3 is 17 residues. CDR3 DNA sequence: TGTGCCAGCTCACCACTGGGCCAGGGGAGTACTGGAAACACCATATATTTT. This codes for CASSPLGQGSTGNTIYF.

This clonotype was counted ten times or more. This chain links TRBV11-2 with TRBJ2-5; no reliable D call. V was trimmed by 2 bases and J by 0 bases, leaving 13 bases between them. The V gene's germline CDR1 is SGHAT and CDR2 FQNNGV. The CDR3 loop spans 16 amino acids. CDR3 sequence reads: CASSLNVGKYQETQYF. The CDR3 DNA reads TGTGCCAGCAGCTTAAATGTCGGAAAGTACCAAGAGACCCAGTACTTC. The variable domain in full, completed from reference TRBV11-2 and TRBJ2-5, reads EAGVAQSPRYKIIEKRQSVAFWCNPISGHATLYWYQQILGQGPKLLIQFQNNGVVDDSQLPKDRFSAERLKGVDSTLKIQPAKLEDSAVYLCASSLNVGKYQETQYFGPGTRLLVL.

This clonotype has just a few counts. The chain is built from TRBV4-1 and TRBJ2-2; 7 bases map to TRBD2. CDR1 is MGHRA and CDR2 is YSYEKL in the germline V gene. V lost 3 bases and J lost 6; bases outside the gene matches: 7. This CDR3 has 15 amino acids. CDR3 in amino acids: CASSHGLVRPGELFF. CDR3 coding DNA: TGCGCCAGCAGCCACGGACTAGTTCGTCCCGGGGAGCTGTTTTTT.

This clonotype turned up a few times. The genes are TRBV12-3 or TRBV12-4 and TRBJ1-2; 9 bases align to TRBD1. This CDR3 comprises 15 residues. V shed 6 bases, J shed 1 base, and the junction held 6 bases outside the gene matches. The CDR3 DNA follows: TGTGCCAGCAGAAGCCGGGACAGGGTTAACTATGGCTACACCTTC. Its translation: CASRSRDRVNYGYTF.

V is TRBV28 and J is TRBJ1-1, with D possibly matching TRBD1 (5 bases). The CDR3 runs to 13 residues. The germline V gene has CDR1 MDHEN and CDR2 SYDVKM. V was trimmed by 4 bases and J by 4 bases, leaving 10 bases between them. The chain's CDR3 is CASSYTGGTEAFF. The DNA for the CDR3 is TGTGCCAGCAGTTACACAGGTGGCACTGAAGCTTTCTTT.

There are many counts of this clonotype. The V and J genes are TRBV20-1 and TRBJ1-4, with D possibly being TRBD1 (6 bases). The CDR3 loop spans 13 amino acids. V was clipped by 6 bases and J by 8 bases, with 16 bases between them. Germline-derived CDR1 and CDR2 are DFQATT and SNEGSKA (reference sequence). This chain's CDR3 is CSATPGGREKLFF. DNA for the CDR3: TGCAGTGCAACCCCCGGGGGGCGGGAAAAACTGTTTTTT.

This clonotype was counted at least ten times. V gene TRBV12-3 or TRBV12-4 combines with J gene TRBJ2-1; D is perhaps TRBD2 (6 bases). The CDR3 spans 15 residues. V dropped 5 bases and J dropped 1 base, with 12 bases sitting between them. DNA of the CDR3: TGTGCCAGCAGTCGGAGGGCGGCGTCCTACAATGAGCAGTTCTTC. It encodes CASSRRAASYNEQFF.

This clonotype occurred many times. The chain combines TRBV27 with TRBJ2-3; D perhaps matches TRBD1 (6 bases). Germline CDR1 reads MNHEY; CDR2 reads SMNVEV (reference sequence). The germline V and J ends were trimmed by 5 bases and 2 bases, with 11 bases remaining between them. The CDR3 extends over 14 amino acids. The chain's CDR3 is CASSRGSNTDTQYF. The CDR3 DNA follows: TGTGCCAGCAGTAGGGGGAGTAACACAGATACGCAGTATTTT.

The chain joins TRBV13 to TRBJ1-1, with unresolved D. CDR3 length equals 14 residues. Trimming cost V 1 base and J 6 bases, with 12 bases left between them. In germline, CDR1 is PRHDT, CDR2 FYEKMQ (reference sequence). The CDR3 region is CASSLDSSGAEAFF. Written as DNA, the CDR3 is TGTGCCAGCAGCTTAGACTCCTCAGGCGCTGAAGCTTTCTTT.

This clonotype was seen more than once but under ten times. V usage is TRBV12-3 or TRBV12-4 and J usage is TRBJ1-3, with D perhaps matching TRBD1 (5 bases). V was clipped by 4 bases and J by 1 base, with 11 bases between them. The length of the CDR3 is 15 residues. The CDR3 here is CASSYGGESGNTIYF. The CDR3 DNA reads as TGTGCCAGCAGTTACGGGGGGGAATCTGGAAACACCATATATTTT.